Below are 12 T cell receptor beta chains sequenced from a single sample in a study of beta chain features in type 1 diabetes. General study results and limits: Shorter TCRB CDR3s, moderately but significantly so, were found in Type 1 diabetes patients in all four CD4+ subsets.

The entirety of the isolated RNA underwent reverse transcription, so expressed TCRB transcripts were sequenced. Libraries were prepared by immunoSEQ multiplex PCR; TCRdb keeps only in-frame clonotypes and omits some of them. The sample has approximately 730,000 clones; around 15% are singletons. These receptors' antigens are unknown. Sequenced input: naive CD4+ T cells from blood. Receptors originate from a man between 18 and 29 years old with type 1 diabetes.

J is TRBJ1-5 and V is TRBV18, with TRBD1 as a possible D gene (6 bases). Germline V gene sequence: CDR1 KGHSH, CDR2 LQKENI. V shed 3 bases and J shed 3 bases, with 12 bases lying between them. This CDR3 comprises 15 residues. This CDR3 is CASSPAGAFNQPQHF. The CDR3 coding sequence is TGTGCCAGCTCACCCGCAGGGGCCTTCAATCAGCCCCAGCATTTT.

Here the CDR3 reads CASSLGQLYYGYTF. The CDR3 bases are TGTGCCAGCAGCTTGGGACAGCTCTACTATGGCTACACCTTC. This chain links TRBV5-6 with TRBJ1-2; weak D call: TRBD1 (5 bases). There are 14 residues in the CDR3. CDR1 is SGHDT, CDR2 YYEEEE, per germline. V was shortened by 0 bases and J by 3 bases, with 9 bases between the two germline ends.

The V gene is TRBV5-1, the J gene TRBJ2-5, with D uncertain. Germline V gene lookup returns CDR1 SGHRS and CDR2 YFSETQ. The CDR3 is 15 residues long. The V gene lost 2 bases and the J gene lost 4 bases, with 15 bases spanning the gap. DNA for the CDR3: TGCGCCAGCAGCTTCATTCGACCTTTGGGAGAGACCCAGTACTTC. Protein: CASSFIRPLGETQYF.

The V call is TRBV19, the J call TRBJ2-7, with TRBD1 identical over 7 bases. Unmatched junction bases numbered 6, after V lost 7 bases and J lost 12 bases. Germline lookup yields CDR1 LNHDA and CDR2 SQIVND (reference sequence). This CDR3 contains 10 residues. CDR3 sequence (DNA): TGTGCCAGTAAGGGGACAGCTTTGTACTTC. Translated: CASKGTALYF.

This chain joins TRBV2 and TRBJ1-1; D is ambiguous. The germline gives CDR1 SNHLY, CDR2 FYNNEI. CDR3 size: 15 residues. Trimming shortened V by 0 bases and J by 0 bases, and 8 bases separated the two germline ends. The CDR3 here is CASSEASYLNTEAFF. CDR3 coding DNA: TGTGCCAGCAGTGAAGCGAGCTATTTGAACACTGAAGCTTTCTTT.

The chain's CDR3 is CASSPRTSGRNEQFF. The DNA for the CDR3 is TGTGCCAGCAGTCCTCGGACTAGCGGACGCAATGAGCAGTTCTTC. The rearrangement uses TRBV6-6 and TRBJ2-1; 10 nucleotides match TRBD2. From germline, CDR1 is MNHNY and CDR2 SVGAGI (reference sequence). J gave up 6 bases and V 5 bases, and 7 bases lay outside the gene matches. The CDR3 consists of 15 residues.

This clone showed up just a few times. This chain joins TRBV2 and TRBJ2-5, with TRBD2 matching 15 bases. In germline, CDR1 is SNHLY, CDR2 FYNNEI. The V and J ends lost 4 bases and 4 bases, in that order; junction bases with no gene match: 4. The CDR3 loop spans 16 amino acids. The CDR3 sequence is CASSGRGLAGGETQYF. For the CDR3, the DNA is TGTGCCAGCAGTGGACGGGGACTAGCGGGGGGAGAGACCCAGTACTTC.

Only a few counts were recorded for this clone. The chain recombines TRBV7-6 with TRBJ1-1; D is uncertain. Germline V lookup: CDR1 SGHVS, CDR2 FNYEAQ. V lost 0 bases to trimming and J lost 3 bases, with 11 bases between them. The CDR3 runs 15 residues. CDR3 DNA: TGTGCCAGCAGCTTAGCGGAAACTCCTGACACTGAAGCTTTCTTT. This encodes CASSLAETPDTEAFF. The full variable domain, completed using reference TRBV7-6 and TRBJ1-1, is GAGVSQSPRYKVTKRGQDVALRCDPISGHVSLYWYRQALGQGPEFLTYFNYEAQQDKSGLPNDRFSAERPEGSISTLTIQRTEQRDSAMYRCASSLAETPDTEAFFGQGTRLTVV.

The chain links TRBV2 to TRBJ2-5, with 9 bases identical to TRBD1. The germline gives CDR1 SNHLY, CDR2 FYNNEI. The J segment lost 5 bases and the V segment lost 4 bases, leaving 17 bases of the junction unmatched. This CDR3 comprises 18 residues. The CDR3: CASSAPGTGSLFGETQYF. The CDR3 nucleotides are TGTGCCAGCAGTGCTCCCGGGACAGGGTCCTTGTTTGGCGAGACCCAGTACTTC.

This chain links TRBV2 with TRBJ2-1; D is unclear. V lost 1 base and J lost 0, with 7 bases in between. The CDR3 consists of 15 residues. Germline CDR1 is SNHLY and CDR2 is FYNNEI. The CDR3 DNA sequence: TGTGCCAGCAGTGAAGACCCGAGCTCCTACAATGAGCAGTTCTTC. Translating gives CASSEDPSSYNEQFF.

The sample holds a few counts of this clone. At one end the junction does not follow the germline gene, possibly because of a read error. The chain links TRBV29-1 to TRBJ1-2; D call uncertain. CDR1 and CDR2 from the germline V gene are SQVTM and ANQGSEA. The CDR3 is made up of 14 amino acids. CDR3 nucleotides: TGCGGCGTTGAAGACCCTATCGGGGATGTTGGCTACACCTTC. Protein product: CGVEDPIGDVGYTF.

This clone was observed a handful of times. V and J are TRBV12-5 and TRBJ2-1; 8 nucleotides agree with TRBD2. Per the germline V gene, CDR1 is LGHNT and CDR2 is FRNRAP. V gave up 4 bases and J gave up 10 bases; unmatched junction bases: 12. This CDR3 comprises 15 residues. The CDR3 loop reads CASGSGGVRPKEQFF. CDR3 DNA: TGTGCTAGTGGTTCGGGAGGGGTGCGGCCCAAAGAGCAGTTCTTC.